This TCR beta chain is from a study of blood T cell repertoires in COVID-19. Overall study context: Acute and convalescent COVID-19 samples came from the United States, Italy and Spain. From T cells, B-cell-depleted T cells, or PBMCs came the material, which was cDNA or gDNA.

The ends lost 8 bases at V and 5 bases at J; junction bases unmatched: 8. The CDR3 is 13 residues long. CDR1 and CDR2 from the germline V gene are MDHEN and SYDVKM. Authors' analysis steps: Reference gene primers were amplified, and this amplification served to estimate nucleated cell counts. Profiled with immunoSEQ multiplex PCR; TCRdb holds only in-frame clones, not every one. Clonal size and the V and J genes are those of that table, whereas D and trimming came from the DNA. The table records tens of thousands of clones, roughly 89% of them present only once. The TCR sequence derives from a man aged 55-75 years with acute or convalescent COVID-19. The sequenced sample consisted of peripheral blood. The chain couples TRBV28 to TRBJ1-1; 7 nucleotides match TRBD1. The CDR3 sequence is CASLGRGRTEAFF. The CDR3 nucleotides are TGTGCCAGCCTGGGAAGGGGGCGTACTGAAGCTTTCTTT. Variable domain in full (rest from reference TRBV28 and TRBJ1-1): DVKVTQSSRYLVKRTGEKVFLECVQDMDHENMFWYRQDPGLGLRLIYFSYDVKMKEKGDIPEGYSVSREKKERFSLILESASTNQTSMYLCASLGRGRTEAFFGQGTRLTVV.